The present TCR beta chain was sequenced within a study of T cell responses to AZD1222 COVID-19 vaccine. Points from the study as a whole: Donors, mostly white British, included more females; clonal diversity was possibly underestimated. Spike-specific TCR breadth and depth were elevated following two AZD1222 doses.

The analysis combined second doses at about 4 or about 12 weeks. Trimming removed 0 bases at V and 1 base at J, with 13 bases between. The CDR3 has 17 amino acids. The germline gives CDR1 ENHRY, CDR2 SYGVKD. Concerning this clone: What it binds is not known.

TCRdb keeps only in-frame clones here, not all; method: immunoSEQ multiplex PCR. This sample has over 130,000 clones, with 80% to 95% found just once. The receptor's source is an adult who received the AZD1222 COVID-19 vaccine. The J gene is TRBJ2-4, the V gene TRBV10-3; D is uncertain. Material: peripheral blood, obtained 28 days after the second AZD1222 dose. The CDR3 nucleotides are TGTGCCATCAGTGAGTCTTCAGGATCCCCGGCCAAAAACATTCAGTACTTC. Protein product: CAISESSGSPAKNIQYF.